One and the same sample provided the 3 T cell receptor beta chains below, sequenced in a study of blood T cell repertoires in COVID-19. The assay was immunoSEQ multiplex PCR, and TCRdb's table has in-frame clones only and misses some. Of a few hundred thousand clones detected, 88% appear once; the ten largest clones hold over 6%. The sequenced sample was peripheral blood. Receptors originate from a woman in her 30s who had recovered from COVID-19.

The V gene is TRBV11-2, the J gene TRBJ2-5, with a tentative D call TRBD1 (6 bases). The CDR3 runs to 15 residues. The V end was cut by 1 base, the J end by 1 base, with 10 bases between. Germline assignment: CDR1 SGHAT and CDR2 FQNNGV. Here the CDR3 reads CASSLGTVFQETQYF. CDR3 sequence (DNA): TGTGCCAGCAGCTTAGGGACAGTCTTCCAAGAGACCCAGTACTTC.

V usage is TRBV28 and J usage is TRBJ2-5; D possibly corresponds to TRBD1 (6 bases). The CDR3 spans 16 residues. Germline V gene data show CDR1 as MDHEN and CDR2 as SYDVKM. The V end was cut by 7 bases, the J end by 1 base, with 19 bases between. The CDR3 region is CASNKGRGQTQETQYF. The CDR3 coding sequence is TGTGCCAGCAATAAGGGACGGGGACAAACCCAAGAGACCCAGTACTTC.

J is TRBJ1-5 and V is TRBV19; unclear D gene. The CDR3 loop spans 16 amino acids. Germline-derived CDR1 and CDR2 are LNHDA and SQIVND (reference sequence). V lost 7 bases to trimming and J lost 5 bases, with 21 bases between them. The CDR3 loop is CASIPSRQATYQPQHF. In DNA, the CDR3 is TGTGCCAGTATTCCCTCCCGGCAGGCAACTTATCAGCCCCAGCATTTT.